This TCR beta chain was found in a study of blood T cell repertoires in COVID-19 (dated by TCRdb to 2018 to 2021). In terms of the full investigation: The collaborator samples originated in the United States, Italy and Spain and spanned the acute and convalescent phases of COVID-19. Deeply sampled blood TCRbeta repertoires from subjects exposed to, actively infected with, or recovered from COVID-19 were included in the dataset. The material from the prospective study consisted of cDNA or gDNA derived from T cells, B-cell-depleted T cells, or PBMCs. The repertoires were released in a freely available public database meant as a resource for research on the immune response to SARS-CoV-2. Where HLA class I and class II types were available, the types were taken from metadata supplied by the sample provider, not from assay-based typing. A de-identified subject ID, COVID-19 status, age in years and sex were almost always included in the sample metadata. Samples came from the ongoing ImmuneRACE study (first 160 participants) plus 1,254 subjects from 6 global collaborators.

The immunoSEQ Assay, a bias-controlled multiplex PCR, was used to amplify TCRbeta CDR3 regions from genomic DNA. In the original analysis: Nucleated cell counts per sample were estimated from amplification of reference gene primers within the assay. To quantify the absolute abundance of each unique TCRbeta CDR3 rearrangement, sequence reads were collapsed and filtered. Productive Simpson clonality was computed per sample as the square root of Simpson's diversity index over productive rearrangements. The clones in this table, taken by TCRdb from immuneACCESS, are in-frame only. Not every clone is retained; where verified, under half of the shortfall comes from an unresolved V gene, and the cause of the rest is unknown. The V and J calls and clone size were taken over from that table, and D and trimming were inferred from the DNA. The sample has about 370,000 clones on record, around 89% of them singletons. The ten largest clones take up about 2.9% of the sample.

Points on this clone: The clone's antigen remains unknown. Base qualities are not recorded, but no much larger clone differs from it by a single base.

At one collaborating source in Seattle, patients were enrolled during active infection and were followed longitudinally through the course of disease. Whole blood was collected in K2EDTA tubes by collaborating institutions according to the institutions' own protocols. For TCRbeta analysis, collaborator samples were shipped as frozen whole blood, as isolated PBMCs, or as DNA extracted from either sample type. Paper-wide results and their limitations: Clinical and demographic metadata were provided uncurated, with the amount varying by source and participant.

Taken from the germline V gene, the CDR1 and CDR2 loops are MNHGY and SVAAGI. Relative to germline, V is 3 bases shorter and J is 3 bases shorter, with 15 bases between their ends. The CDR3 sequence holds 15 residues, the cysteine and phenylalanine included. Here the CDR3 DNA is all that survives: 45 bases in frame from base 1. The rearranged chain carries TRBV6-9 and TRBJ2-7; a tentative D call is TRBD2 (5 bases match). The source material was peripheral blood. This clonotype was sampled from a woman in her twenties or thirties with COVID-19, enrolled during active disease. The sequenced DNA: TGTGCCAGCAGTTACGGGATGGGCGGAAACTACGAGCAGTACTTC. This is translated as CASSYGMGGNYEQYF.